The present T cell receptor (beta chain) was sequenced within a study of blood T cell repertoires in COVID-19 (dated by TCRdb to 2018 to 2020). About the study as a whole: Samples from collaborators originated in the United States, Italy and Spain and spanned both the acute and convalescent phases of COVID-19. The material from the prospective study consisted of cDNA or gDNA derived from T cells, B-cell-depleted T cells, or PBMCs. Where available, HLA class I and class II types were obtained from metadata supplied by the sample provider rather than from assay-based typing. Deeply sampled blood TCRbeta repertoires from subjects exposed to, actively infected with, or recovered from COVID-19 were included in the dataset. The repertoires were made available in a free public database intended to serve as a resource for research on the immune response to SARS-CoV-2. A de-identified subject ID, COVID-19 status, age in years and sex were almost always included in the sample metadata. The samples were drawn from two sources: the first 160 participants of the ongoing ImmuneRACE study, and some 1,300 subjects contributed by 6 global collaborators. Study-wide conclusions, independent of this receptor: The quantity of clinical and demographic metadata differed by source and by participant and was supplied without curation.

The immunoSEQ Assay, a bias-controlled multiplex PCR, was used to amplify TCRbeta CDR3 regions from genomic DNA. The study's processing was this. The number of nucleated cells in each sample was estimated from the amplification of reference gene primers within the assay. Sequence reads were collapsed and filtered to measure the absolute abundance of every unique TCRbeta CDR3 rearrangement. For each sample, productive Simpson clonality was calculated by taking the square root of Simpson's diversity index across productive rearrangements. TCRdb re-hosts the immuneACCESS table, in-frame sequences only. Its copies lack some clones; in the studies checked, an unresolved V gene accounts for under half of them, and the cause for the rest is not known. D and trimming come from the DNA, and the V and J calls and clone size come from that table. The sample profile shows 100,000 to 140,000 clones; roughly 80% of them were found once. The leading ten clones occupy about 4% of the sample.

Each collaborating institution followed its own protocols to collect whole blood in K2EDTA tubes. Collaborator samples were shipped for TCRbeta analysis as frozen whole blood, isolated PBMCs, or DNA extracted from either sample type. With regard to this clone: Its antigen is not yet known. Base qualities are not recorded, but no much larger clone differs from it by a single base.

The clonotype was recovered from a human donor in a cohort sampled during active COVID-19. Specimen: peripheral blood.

The DNA sequence reads TGTGCCTGGAGTGGGGGACTAGCGGGACAAGAGACCCAGTACTTC. This encodes CAWSGGLAGQETQYF. This chain joins TRBV30 to TRBJ2-5; 13 bases in between match TRBD2. Including cysteine and phenylalanine, the CDR3 has 15 amino acids. Only the CDR3 part of the read is kept: 45 bases, read in frame from the first base. Germline trimming amounts to 1 base on V and 2 bases on J, with 1 as the count of junction bases outside the gene matches. Per the germline V gene (reference sequence), GTSNPN is the CDR1 and SVGIG is the CDR2.